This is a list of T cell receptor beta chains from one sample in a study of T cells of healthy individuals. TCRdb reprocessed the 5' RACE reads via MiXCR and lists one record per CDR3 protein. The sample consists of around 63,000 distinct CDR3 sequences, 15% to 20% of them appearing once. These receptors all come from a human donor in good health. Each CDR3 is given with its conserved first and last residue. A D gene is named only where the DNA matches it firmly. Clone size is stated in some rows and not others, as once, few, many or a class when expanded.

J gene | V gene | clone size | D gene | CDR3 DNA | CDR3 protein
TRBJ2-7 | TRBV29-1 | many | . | TGCAGCGTTGAAGATGAAGGGAACGAGCAGTACTTC | CSVEDEGNEQYF
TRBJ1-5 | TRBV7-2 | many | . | TGTGCCAGCAGCTTGCAGGGGTTCAGCAATCAGCCCCAGCATTTT | CASSLQGFSNQPQHF
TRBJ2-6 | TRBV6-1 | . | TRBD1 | TGTGCCAGCCACAGGGGGGTGGATGGGGCCAACGTCCTGACTTTC | CASHRGVDGANVLTF
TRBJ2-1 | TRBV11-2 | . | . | TGTGCCAGCAGCTTAGGTCGTGCGGGGTACAATGAGCAGTTCTTC | CASSLGRAGYNEQFF
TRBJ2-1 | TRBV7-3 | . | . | TGTGCCAGCAGCCAAACTAGCCTCAATGAGCAGTTCTTC | CASSQTSLNEQFF
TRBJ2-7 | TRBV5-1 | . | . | TGCGCCAGCAGCTTCAGGGGACGGGAGCAGTACTTC | CASSFRGREQYF
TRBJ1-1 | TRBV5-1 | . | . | TGCGCCAGCAGCGCGACAGTCCTTAACACTGAAGCTTTCTTT | CASSATVLNTEAFF
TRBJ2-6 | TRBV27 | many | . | TGTGCCAGCAGTTTCGCTGGGGCCAACGTCCTGACTTTC | CASSFAGANVLTF
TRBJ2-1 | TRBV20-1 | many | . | TGCAGTGCTAGAAATCCTCGGGGGGCGTACAATGAGCAGTTCTTC | CSARNPRGAYNEQFF
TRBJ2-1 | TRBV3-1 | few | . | TGTGCCAGCAGCCTCCAGGTTAGCTCCTACAATGAGCAGTTCTTC | CASSLQVSSYNEQFF
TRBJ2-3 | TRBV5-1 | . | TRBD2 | TGCGCCAGCAGCTTGAGCGGGGGAGACACAGATACGCAGTATTTT | CASSLSGGDTDTQYF
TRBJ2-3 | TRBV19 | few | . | TGTGCCAGTAGTATCCCTAGCGACCAATCCTCCGATACGCAGTATTTT | CASSIPSDQSSDTQYF
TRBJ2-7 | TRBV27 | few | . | TGTGCCAGCAGTACGGTACCGTCCTACGAGCAGTACTTC | CASSTVPSYEQYF
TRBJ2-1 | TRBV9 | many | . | TGTGCCAGCAGCGTAGTCCCGGACTACAATGAGCAGTTCTTC | CASSVVPDYNEQFF
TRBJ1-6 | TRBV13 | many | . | TGTGCCAGCAGCCTCGGGGGGGGGAATTCACCCCTCCACTTT | CASSLGGGNSPLHF
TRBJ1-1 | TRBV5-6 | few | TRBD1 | TGTGCCAGCAGCGCGGGACAGTTCATGAACACTGAAGCTTTCTTT | CASSAGQFMNTEAFF
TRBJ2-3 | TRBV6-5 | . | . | TGTGCCAGCAGTTACAGGGGACAACTGGGCACAGATACGCAGTATTTT | CASSYRGQLGTDTQYF
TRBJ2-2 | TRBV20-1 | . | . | TGCAGTGCCGATGGGGGGCCAACCGGGGAGCTGTTTTTT | CSADGGPTGELFF
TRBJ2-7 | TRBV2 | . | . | TGTGCCAGCAGTGAACACAGCAGCTCCTACGAGCAGTACTTC | CASSEHSSSYEQYF
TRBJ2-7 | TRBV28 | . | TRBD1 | TGTGCCAGCAGTTTAAGGGACAGGGCCTACGAGCAGTACTTC | CASSLRDRAYEQYF
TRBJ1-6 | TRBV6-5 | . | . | TGTGCCAGCAGTTACTCGCTCCAGCTTAATTCACCCCTCCACTTT | CASSYSLQLNSPLHF
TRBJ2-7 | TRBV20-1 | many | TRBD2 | TGCAGTGCTAGTTTAGCGGGGGACTACGAGCAGTACTTC | CSASLAGDYEQYF
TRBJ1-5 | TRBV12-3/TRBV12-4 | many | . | TGTGCCAGCACTACGGGGCCTAGCAATCAGCCCCAGCATTTT | CASTTGPSNQPQHF
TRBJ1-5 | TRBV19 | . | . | TGTGCCAGTAGTGTGAACCCCGATCAGCCCCAGCATTTT | CASSVNPDQPQHF
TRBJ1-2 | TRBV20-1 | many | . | TGCAGTGCTAGAGAGTCGTATGGCTACACCTTC | CSARESYGYTF
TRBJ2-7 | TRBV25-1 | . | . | TGTGCCACCAATCCCGAGGGGTATTACGAGCAGTACTTC | CATNPEGYYEQYF
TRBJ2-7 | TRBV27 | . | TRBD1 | TGTGCCAGCAGTTTATCCTGGCCGGGACAGGGAACCTACGAGCAGTACTTC | CASSLSWPGQGTYEQYF
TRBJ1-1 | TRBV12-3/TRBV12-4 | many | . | TGTGCCAGCAGCCCTCGGACCCTTGAAGCTTTCTTT | CASSPRTLEAFF
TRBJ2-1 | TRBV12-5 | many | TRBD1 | TGTGCTAGTGGTTTGGTAAGGGGACAGGGGGGTGAGCAGTTCTTC | CASGLVRGQGGEQFF
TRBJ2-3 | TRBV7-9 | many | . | TGTGCCAGCAGCTTAGGCTTTGGACAGCTCACAGATACGCAGTATTTT | CASSLGFGQLTDTQYF
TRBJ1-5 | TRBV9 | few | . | TGTGCCAGCAGCGTAGGGGGATTCCCTGGGGGCAATCAGCCCCAGCATTTT | CASSVGGFPGGNQPQHF
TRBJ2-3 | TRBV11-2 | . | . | TGTGCCAGCAGCTACCGGGGGCCAGGCACAGATACGCAGTATTTT | CASSYRGPGTDTQYF
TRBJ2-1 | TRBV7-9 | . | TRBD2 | TGTGCCAGCAGACCTTCGGGGGGGAATAATGAGCAGTTCTTC | CASRPSGGNNEQFF
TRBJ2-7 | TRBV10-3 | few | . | TGTGCCATCAGTGAGTCTCTTAGCCTCGACTACGAGCAGTACTTC | CAISESLSLDYEQYF
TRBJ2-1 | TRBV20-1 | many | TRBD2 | TGCAGTGCTAGCGTACGGGAGGGCGACAATGAGCAGTTCTTC | CSASVREGDNEQFF
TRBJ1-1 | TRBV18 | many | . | TGTGCCAGCTCACCAACAGATTCCCTGAACACTGAAGCTTTCTTT | CASSPTDSLNTEAFF
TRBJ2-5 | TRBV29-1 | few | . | TGCAGCGTTGTGGGGTCTCGAGGGACCCAGTACTTC | CSVVGSRGTQYF
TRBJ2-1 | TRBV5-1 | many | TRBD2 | TGCGCCAGCAGCCAATTTGGGCTAGCGGGAGGAGTTTCCTACAATGAGCAGTTCTTC | CASSQFGLAGGVSYNEQFF
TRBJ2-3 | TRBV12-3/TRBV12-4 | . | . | TGTGCCAGCAGTACTAGCTCCGATACGCAGTATTTT | CASSTSSDTQYF
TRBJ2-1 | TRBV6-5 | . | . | TGTGCCAGCAGTTCCAGGGGATACAATGAGCAGTTCTTC | CASSSRGYNEQFF
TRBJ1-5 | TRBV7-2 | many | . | TGTGCCAGCAGCTCACATCAGCCCCAGCATTTT | CASSSHQPQHF
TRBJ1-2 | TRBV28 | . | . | TGTGCCAGCAGTTTAGGGGCAGGAAACTATGGCTACACCTTC | CASSLGAGNYGYTF
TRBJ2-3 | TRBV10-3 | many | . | TGTGCCATCTCCCCTCTTGAGGGGGGGCAGACAGATACGCAGTATTTT | CAISPLEGGQTDTQYF
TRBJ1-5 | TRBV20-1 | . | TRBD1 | TGCAGTGCGAGTGACAGGGGCCAAGGTGGGCCCCAGCATTTT | CSASDRGQGGPQHF
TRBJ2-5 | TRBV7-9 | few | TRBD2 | TGTGCCAGCAGCCGAACGGGACTAGAGGCCCAGTACTTC | CASSRTGLEAQYF
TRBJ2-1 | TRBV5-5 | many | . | TGTGCCAGCAGCTTGGTCGGGCTAGTGAATGAGCAGTTCTTC | CASSLVGLVNEQFF
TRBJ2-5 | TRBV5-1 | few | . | TGCGCCAGCAGCCCGGTACAGGGTAAGGGGGAGACCCAGTACTTC | CASSPVQGKGETQYF
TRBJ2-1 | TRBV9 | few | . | TGTGCCAGCAGCGTCGGTCTGTTCAATGAGCAGTTCTTC | CASSVGLFNEQFF
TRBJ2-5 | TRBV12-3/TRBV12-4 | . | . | TGTGCCAGCAGTCCCGGGACAGCACGGGGGGAGACCCAGTACTTC | CASSPGTARGETQYF
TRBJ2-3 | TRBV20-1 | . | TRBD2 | TGCAGTGCTCCCCTCCGCGGACTAGCGGGGTTAATGGATACGCAGTATTTT | CSAPLRGLAGLMDTQYF
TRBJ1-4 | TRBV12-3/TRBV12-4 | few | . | TGTGCCAGCAGCCACCATTCCGGGGGGGGCGAGATAGGAACTAATGAAAAACTGTTTTTT | CASSHHSGGGEIGTNEKLFF
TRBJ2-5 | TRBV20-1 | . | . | TGCAGTGCTAGTAGACCTGACAGACAAGAGACCCAGTACTTC | CSASRPDRQETQYF
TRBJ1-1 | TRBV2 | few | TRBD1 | TGTGCCATCCCCCCCCGGTTCACCGGGACAGGGTCGGACACTGAAGCTTTCTTT | CAIPPRFTGTGSDTEAFF
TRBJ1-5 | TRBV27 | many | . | TGTGCCAGCAGTTTCGGAAGGCCCCAGCATTTT | CASSFGRPQHF
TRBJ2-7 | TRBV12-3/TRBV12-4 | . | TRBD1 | TGTGCCAGCAGTTTCGGGACAGGGGAAACCTACGAGCAGTACTTC | CASSFGTGETYEQYF
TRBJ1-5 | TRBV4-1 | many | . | TGCGCCAGCAGCCAAGCCCTCTTTCCCGTAGAGGATAGCAATCAGCCCCAGCATTTT | CASSQALFPVEDSNQPQHF